This TCR beta chain was observed in a study of vaccination and CD4 T cells after COVID-19. An Oncomine TCR Beta short-read assay was used to sequence the DNA from cultured CD4+ T cells. MiXCR, run by TCRdb on the PCR reads, gives a single entry per CDR3 protein. Of approximately 19,000 distinct CDR3 sequences listed, approximately 60% were seen once; the top ten hold roughly 7.9%. As for this clonotype: The target antigen is unknown.

The CDR3 contains 13 residues. V lost 5 bases, J lost 4 bases, and 11 bases lay in between. Germline CDR1 reads MNHNS; CDR2 reads SASEGT. The sample's treatment: roughly 10-day PBMC culture with coronavirus spike peptide pools or control peptides (ViraFEST assay). J is TRBJ1-2 and V is TRBV6-1; the D gene is possibly TRBD1 (5 bases). Sequenced material: CD4+ T cells from blood, cultured in vitro. This TCR was recovered from a human donor who had recovered from COVID-19. Here the CDR3 DNA reads TGTGCCAGCAGTAGGACACAGCGCTATGGCTACACCTTC. This encodes CASSRTQRYGYTF.